The 20 T cell receptor beta chains below all came from one sample that was sequenced in a study of shared clonotypes between healthy human individuals. Repertoires were generated with immunoSEQ multiplex PCR, while TCRdb's copy carries only in-frame clones and drops some. The sample records about 2.4 million clones, more than 85% being singletons. The material sequenced was naive CD4+ T cells from PBMCs. The subset was: CD45RA+ positively selected. These receptors all stem from a man between 18 and 35 years old in good health. Some clones in this sample may be carry-over from other donors' samples.

The chain links TRBV15 to TRBJ2-1; a weak D match, TRBD1 (6 bases). This CDR3 comprises 16 residues. Trimming shortened V by 0 bases and J by 3 bases, and 12 bases separated the two germline ends. The germline CDR1 and CDR2 sequences are LNHNV and YYDKDF (reference sequence). CDR3 nucleotides: TGTGCCACCAGCAGAGAAACAGGGTCTTTCTACAATGAGCAGTTCTTC. Translating gives CATSRETGSFYNEQFF.

This clone is a singleton in its sample. The chain is built from TRBV7-3 and TRBJ2-2; no firm D call. The V end lost 5 bases, the J end lost 0 bases, and 7 bases lay between the germline ends. In germline, CDR1 is SGHTA, CDR2 FQGTGA. The CDR3 is made up of 14 amino acids. The CDR3: CASSHSANTGELFF. CDR3 DNA sequence: TGTGCCAGCAGCCACAGCGCGAACACCGGGGAGCTGTTTTTT.

The rearrangement links TRBV5-4 to TRBJ2-7, with 8 bases lining up with TRBD1. The germline V gene encodes CDR1 SGHNT and CDR2 YYREEE (reference sequence). CDR3 size: 14 residues. The trim removed 3 bases at V and 3 bases at J, leaving 5 bases unmatched. The DNA of the CDR3 is TGTGCCAGCAGCTCTAGACAGGGGTACTACGAGCAGTACTTC. This sequence encodes CASSSRQGYYEQYF. Supplemented by reference TRBV5-4 and TRBJ2-7, the full variable domain reads ETGVTQSPTHLIKTRGQQVTLRCSSQSGHNTVSWYQQALGQGPQFIFQYYREEENGRGNFPPRFSGLQFPNYSSELNVNALELDDSALYLCASSSRQGYYEQYFGPGTRLTVT.

About this clone itself: The same CDR3 can be traced to other DNA sequences in this sample. V and J are TRBV5-1 and TRBJ1-5; 7 bases are a match to TRBD1. CDR1 is SGHRS, CDR2 YFSETQ, per germline. This CDR3 is 14 amino acids long. Trimming cost V 4 bases and J 4 bases; bases outside gene matches: 5. The CDR3 coding sequence is TGCGCCAGCAGCCTGGGACAGTCTAATCAGCCCCAGCATTTT. Its protein is CASSLGQSNQPQHF.

Remarks on this clone: This sample also contains other DNA sequences that code for the same CDR3. V is TRBV5-1 and J is TRBJ1-4; the match to TRBD1 covers 7 bases. The J segment lost 0 bases and the V segment lost 2 bases, leaving 10 bases of the junction unmatched. The germline V gene has CDR1 SGHRS and CDR2 YFSETQ. The CDR3 loop spans 18 amino acids. CDR3 region: CASSFQPGQIATNEKLFF. The CDR3 nucleotides are TGCGCCAGCAGCTTCCAACCGGGACAGATAGCAACTAATGAAAAACTGTTTTTT.

V usage is TRBV30 and J usage is TRBJ2-3, with 8 bases that match TRBD2. V was pared by 5 bases and J by 12 bases, with 13 bases of the junction left unmatched. Germline-derived CDR1 and CDR2 are GTSNPN and SVGIG (reference sequence). The CDR3 has 13 amino acids. Written as DNA, the CDR3 is TGTGCCTGGTCGAGGACTAGCCTTGGTACACAGTATTTT. This gives the protein CAWSRTSLGTQYF. Full variable domain (missing parts from reference TRBV30 and TRBJ2-3): SQTIHQWPATLVQPVGSPLSLECTVEGTSNPNLYWYRQAAGRGLQLLFYSVGIGQISSEVPQNLSASRPQDRQFILSSKKLLLSDSGFYLCAWSRTSLGTQYFGPGTRLTVL.

The V call is TRBV2, the J call TRBJ1-2; no clear D. CDR3 length equals 13 residues. Per the germline V gene, CDR1 is SNHLY and CDR2 is FYNNEI. With 2 bases removed from V and 0 bases from J, the gap between germline ends came to 4 bases. CDR3 nucleotides: TGTGCCAGCAGTGAAATGACTAACTATGGCTACACCTTC. As protein: CASSEMTNYGYTF.

The chain employs TRBV5-1 and TRBJ1-3; D is unresolved. The CDR3 extends over 17 amino acids. Trimming stripped 1 base from V and 0 bases from J, with 14 bases between. Looked up from germline, CDR1 is SGHRS and CDR2 is YFSETQ. In nucleotides, the CDR3 is TGCGCCAGCAGCTTGCTAGGTACGGCGAGCTCTGGAAACACCATATATTTT. Residues: CASSLLGTASSGNTIYF.

The chain uses TRBV28 and TRBJ1-5; D unclear. CDR3 length equals 12 residues. Germline-derived CDR1 and CDR2 are MDHEN and SYDVKM. Trimming pared 8 bases from V and 11 bases from J, leaving 16 bases between. CDR3 amino acids: CASEFRSGAQHF. CDR3 sequence (DNA): TGTGCCAGCGAATTTCGTTCAGGAGCCCAGCATTTT.

The chain carries TRBV28 and TRBJ1-3; a possible D gene is TRBD1 (5 bases). The CDR3 extends over 15 amino acids. Trimming cost V 4 bases and J 0 bases, with 10 bases left between them. CDR1 and CDR2 (germline): MDHEN, SYDVKM. In DNA form, the CDR3 reads TGTGCCAGCAGTTCGGGCAGGGTCTCTGGAAACACCATATATTTT. It specifies CASSSGRVSGNTIYF.

The chain has TRBV5-1 and TRBJ1-4; 10 bases fit TRBD1. The J segment lost 0 bases and the V segment lost 0 bases, leaving 5 bases of the junction unmatched. Per the germline V gene, CDR1 is SGHRS and CDR2 is YFSETQ. The CDR3 is made up of 18 amino acids. CDR3: CASSLAGTGEATNEKLFF. As DNA, the CDR3 is TGCGCCAGCAGCTTGGCCGGGACAGGGGAAGCAACTAATGAAAAACTGTTTTTT. The full variable domain, completed using reference TRBV5-1 and TRBJ1-4, is KAGVTQTPRYLIKTRGQQVTLSCSPISGHRSVSWYQQTPGQGLQFLFEYFSETQRNKGNFPGRFSGRQFSNSRSEMNVSTLELGDSALYLCASSLAGTGEATNEKLFFGSGTQLSVL.

This chain joins TRBV18 and TRBJ1-1; D might be TRBD1 (6 bases). This CDR3 comprises 16 residues. Between the trimmed V and J ends, which lost 0 bases and 3 bases, there was a span of 14 bases. Germline assignment: CDR1 KGHSH and CDR2 LQKENI. The CDR3: CASSPPVVRGDTEAFF. In nucleotides, the CDR3 is TGTGCCAGCTCACCACCGGTGGTAAGGGGGGACACTGAAGCTTTCTTT. The entire variable domain, with the rest obtained from reference TRBV18 and TRBJ1-1, is as follows: NAGVMQNPRHLVRRRGQEARLRCSPMKGHSHVYWYRQLPEEGLKFMVYLQKENIIDESGMPKERFSAEFPKEGPSILRIQQVVRGDSAAYFCASSPPVVRGDTEAFFGQGTRLTVV.

The CDR3 sequence: CASRVGQGAIEQYF. In DNA form, the CDR3 reads TGTGCCAGCAGGGTGGGACAGGGGGCAATCGAGCAGTACTTC. The chain recombines TRBV28 with TRBJ2-7, with 12 nucleotides matching TRBD1. Germline lookup yields CDR1 MDHEN and CDR2 SYDVKM. The CDR3 runs 14 residues. V shed 6 bases and J 6 bases; nucleotides not matched to a gene: 6.

This clone was seen only once. This chain connects TRBV6-1 to TRBJ1-3; 11 nucleotides line up with TRBD1. V lost 7 bases to trimming and J lost 4 bases; unmatched junction nucleotides: 3. From germline, CDR1 is MNHNS and CDR2 SASEGT. The CDR3 length is 14 residues. The CDR3 spells CASTWTGGGNTIYF. For the CDR3, the DNA is TGTGCCAGCACCTGGACAGGGGGCGGAAACACCATATATTTT.

The V gene is TRBV5-1, the J gene TRBJ2-2; 7 bases align to TRBD2. Germline CDR1 SGHRS, CDR2 YFSETQ. J was trimmed by 4 bases and V by 6 bases; bases with no gene match: 9. The CDR3 is 15 amino acids. DNA for the CDR3: TGCGCCAGCACCATGAGCGGGATGGGCACCGGGGAGCTGTTTTTT. Protein product: CASTMSGMGTGELFF.

The rearrangement joins TRBV19 to TRBJ2-5; D possibly corresponds to TRBD1 (6 bases). The CDR3 covers 13 residues. The germline V gene encodes CDR1 LNHDA and CDR2 SQIVND (reference sequence). The germline V and J ends were trimmed by 6 bases and 4 bases, with 12 bases remaining between them. The CDR3 DNA reads as TGTGCCAGTAGCACAGGGCGCGGAGAGACCCAGTACTTC. Translating gives CASSTGRGETQYF.

This sequence joins TRBV28 and TRBJ1-1; D perhaps matches TRBD1 (6 bases). The V end lost 6 bases, the J end lost 2 bases, and 13 bases lay between the germline ends. Germline CDR1 and CDR2: MDHEN and SYDVKM. The CDR3 consists of 14 residues. CDR3 bases: TGTGCCAGCAGGGCGGACAGACCCAACACTGAAGCTTTCTTT. Translated: CASRADRPNTEAFF. Using reference TRBV28 and TRBJ1-1 for the parts outside the CDR3, the full variable domain is DVKVTQSSRYLVKRTGEKVFLECVQDMDHENMFWYRQDPGLGLRLIYFSYDVKMKEKGDIPEGYSVSREKKERFSLILESASTNQTSMYLCASRADRPNTEAFFGQGTRLTVV.

This clone showed up just a few times. This chain uses TRBV7-9 with TRBJ1-1; D is unresolved. This CDR3 region has 10 residues. Germline CDR1 reads SEHNR; CDR2 reads FQNEAQ (reference sequence). The V gene lost 5 bases and the J gene lost 10 bases, with 8 bases spanning the gap. The CDR3 sequence: CASSPIGAFF. In DNA, the CDR3 is TGTGCCAGCAGCCCCATTGGAGCTTTCTTT.

V usage is TRBV7-6 and J usage is TRBJ2-1; perhaps TRBD1 as D (5 bases). Trimming removed 2 bases from V and 8 bases from J, with 16 bases in between. Germline CDR1 SGHVS, CDR2 FNYEAQ. The CDR3 consists of 15 residues. In DNA, the CDR3 is TGTGCCAGCAGCTTATCCAGGGCCCCTAAGGATGAGCAGTTCTTC. Amino acids: CASSLSRAPKDEQFF.

CDR3 in amino acids: CASSAGGHTDTQYF. The CDR3 DNA is TGTGCCAGTAGTGCAGGGGGACACACAGATACGCAGTATTTT. The chain uses TRBV19 and TRBJ2-3; the match to TRBD1 covers 7 bases. This CDR3 is built from 14 residues. Germline V gene lookup returns CDR1 LNHDA and CDR2 SQIVND (reference sequence). After removal of 5 bases from V and 2 bases from J, the junction contained 4 bases not matched to a gene.